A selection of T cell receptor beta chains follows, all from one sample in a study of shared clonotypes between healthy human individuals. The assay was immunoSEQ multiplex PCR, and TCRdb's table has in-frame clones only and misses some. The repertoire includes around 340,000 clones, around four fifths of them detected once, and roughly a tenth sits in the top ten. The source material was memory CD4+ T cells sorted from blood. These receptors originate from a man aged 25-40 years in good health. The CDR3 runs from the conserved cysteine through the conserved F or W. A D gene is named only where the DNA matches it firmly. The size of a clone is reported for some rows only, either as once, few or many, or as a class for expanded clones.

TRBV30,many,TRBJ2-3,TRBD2,CALGGGTKTDTQYF,TGTGCCTTAGGCGGGGGGACTAAAACAGATACGCAGTATTTT
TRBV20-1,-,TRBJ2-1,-,CSAWPWNEQFF,TGCAGTGCTTGGCCCTGGAATGAGCAGTTCTTC
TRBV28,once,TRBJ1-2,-,CASSQDRVYGYTF,TGTGCCAGCAGTCAAGACAGAGTCTATGGCTACACCTTC
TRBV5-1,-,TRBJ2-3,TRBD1,CASSLGDRLSSTDTQYF,TGCGCCAGCAGCTTGGGGGACAGACTTTCTAGCACAGATACGCAGTATTTT
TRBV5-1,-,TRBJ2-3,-,CASSFDGAFTDTQYF,TGCGCCAGCAGCTTCGACGGGGCCTTCACAGATACGCAGTATTTT
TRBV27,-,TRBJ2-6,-,CASRRAPNSGANVLTF,TGTGCCAGCAGGAGGGCCCCCAACTCTGGGGCCAACGTCCTGACTTTC
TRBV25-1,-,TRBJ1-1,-,CASSEQGIMNTEAFF,TGTGCCAGCAGTGAACAGGGAATAATGAACACTGAAGCTTTCTTT
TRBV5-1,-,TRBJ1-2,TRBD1,CASSSQPFGQGSYGYTF,TGCGCCAGCAGCTCCCAACCTTTTGGACAGGGGAGCTATGGCTACACCTTC
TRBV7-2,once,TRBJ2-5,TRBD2,CASSQGLAGWETQYF,TGTGCCAGCAGCCAGGGACTAGCGGGATGGGAGACCCAGTACTTC
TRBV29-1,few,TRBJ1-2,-,CSARDPYTF,TGCAGCGCCCGGGATCCGTACACCTTC
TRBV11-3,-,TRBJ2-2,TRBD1,CASSSTGVNTGELFF,TGTGCCAGCAGCTCGACAGGGGTGAACACCGGGGAGCTGTTTTTT
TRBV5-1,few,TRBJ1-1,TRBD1,CASSSQGAQNTEAFF,TGCGCCAGCAGTTCCCAGGGGGCCCAGAACACTGAAGCTTTCTTT
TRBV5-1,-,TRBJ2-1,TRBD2,CASSLRAGGPSSDNEQFF,TGCGCCAGCAGCTTGCGAGCGGGAGGGCCCTCTTCGGACAATGAGCAGTTCTTC
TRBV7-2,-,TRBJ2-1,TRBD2,CASSFSSGAYNEQFF,TGTGCCAGCAGCTTTTCTAGCGGAGCCTACAATGAGCAGTTCTTC
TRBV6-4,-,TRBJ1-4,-,CASSDSVGKAFEKLFF,TGTGCCAGCAGTGACTCGGTTGGAAAGGCCTTCGAAAAACTGTTTTTT
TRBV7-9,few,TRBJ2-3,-,CASSLTGGSEF,TGTGCCAGCAGCTTAACCGGGGGTTCGGAATTT
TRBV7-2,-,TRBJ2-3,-,CASSREATDTQYF,TGTGCCAGCAGCCGTGAAGCTACAGATACGCAGTATTTT
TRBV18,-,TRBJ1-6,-,CASSLLEARFGDSPLHF,TGTGCCAGCTCACTGTTGGAGGCCCGATTCGGGGATTCACCCCTCCACTTT
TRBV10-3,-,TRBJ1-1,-,CAISEFQGGNTEAFF,TGTGCCATCAGTGAGTTTCAAGGGGGGAACACTGAAGCTTTCTTT
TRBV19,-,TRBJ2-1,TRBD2,CASSRSSGRAFADSYNEQFF,TGTGCCAGTAGTAGAAGTAGCGGGAGGGCCTTCGCAGATTCCTACAATGAGCAGTTCTTC
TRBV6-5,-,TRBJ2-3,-,CASRRRGDTDTQYF,TGTGCCAGCAGGAGAAGAGGGGACACAGATACGCAGTATTTT
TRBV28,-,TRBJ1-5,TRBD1,CASSRRPRGLDQPQHF,TGTGCCAGCAGTCGCCGGCCTAGGGGGCTTGATCAGCCCCAGCATTTT
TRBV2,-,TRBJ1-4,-,CASSGRGAREKLFF,TGTGCCAGCAGTGGGAGGGGGGCGCGTGAAAAACTGTTTTTT
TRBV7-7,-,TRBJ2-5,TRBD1,CASSLRDREETQYF,TGTGCCAGCAGCTTAAGGGACAGGGAAGAGACCCAGTACTTC
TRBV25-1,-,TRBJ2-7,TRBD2,CASSGGGGMSSYEQYF,TGTGCCAGCAGTGGGGGCGGGGGTATGAGCTCCTACGAGCAGTACTTC
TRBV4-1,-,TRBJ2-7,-,CASSQDRLYGEQYF,TGCGCCAGCAGCCAAGATCGGTTGTATGGCGAGCAGTACTTC
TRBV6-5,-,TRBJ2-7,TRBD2,CASSYKRESYEQYF,TGTGCCAGCAGTTATAAGCGGGAGTCCTACGAGCAGTACTTC
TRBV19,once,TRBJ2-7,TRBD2,CASSTSGNSYEQYF,TGTGCCAGTAGTACTAGCGGAAACTCCTACGAGCAGTACTTC
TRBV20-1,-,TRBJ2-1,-,CSANDYNEQFF,TGCAGTGCAAACGACTACAATGAGCAGTTCTTC
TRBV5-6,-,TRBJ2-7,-,CASSPTLPTYEQYF,TGTGCCAGCAGCCCGACTCTTCCGACCTACGAGCAGTACTTC
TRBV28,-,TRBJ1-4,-,CASADYNEKLFF,TGTGCCAGCGCAGACTATAATGAAAAACTGTTTTTT
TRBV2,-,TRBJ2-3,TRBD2,CASSEALAGGSTDTQYF,TGTGCCAGCAGTGAAGCGTTAGCGGGGGGAAGCACAGATACGCAGTATTTT
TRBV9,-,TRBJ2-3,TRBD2,CASSVEGLGGDTQYF,TGTGCCAGCAGCGTAGAGGGACTAGGAGGAGATACGCAGTATTTT
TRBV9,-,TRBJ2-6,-,CASSLSLGSGANVLTF,TGTGCCAGCAGCCTCAGCTTAGGCTCTGGGGCCAACGTCCTGACTTTC
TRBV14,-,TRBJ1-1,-,CASSQVGGAPTEAFF,TGTGCCAGCAGCCAAGTAGGGGGGGCCCCCACTGAAGCTTTCTTT
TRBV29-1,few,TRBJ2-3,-,CSVEWGADTQYF,TGCAGCGTTGAATGGGGGGCAGATACGCAGTATTTT